The T cell receptor beta chain described here comes from a study of T cells in localized non-small cell lung cancer. General observations from the study: Appearances in adjacent lung were noted for a median about 50 of the top 100 tumor clones.

About this clone: What it binds is unknown.

Germline V gene lookup returns CDR1 ENHRY and CDR2 SYGVKD. The CDR3 spans 16 residues. V shed 5 bases and J shed 0 bases, with 14 bases lying between them. Only in-frame clones appear in the TCRdb table, and some are missing; sequencing was by immunoSEQ multiplex PCR. The table has tens of thousands of clones, roughly 87% seen once. The sample here was peripheral blood mononuclear cells, taken before any cancer treatment. The chain employs TRBV10-3 and TRBJ2-4; D may be TRBD1 (6 bases). The receptor was derived from a man aged 35-75 years with stage III lung adenocarcinoma. CDR3 protein: CAISRTDLIAKNIQYF. For the CDR3, the DNA is TGTGCCATCAGTCGGACAGACCTAATAGCCAAAAACATTCAGTACTTC.